The 15 T cell receptor beta chains in this list originate from one sample, sequenced in a study of immune cell composition in non-small cell lung cancer. This table comes from immunoSEQ multiplex PCR, and its TCRdb copy is limited to in-frame clones, with some not included. The table shows 6,600 or so clones, with around 75% occurring only once. The sequenced sample consisted of lung tumor tissue. The receptors were sampled from a human donor with non-small cell lung cancer.

This clone is a singleton in its sample. The chain is built from TRBV5-1 and TRBJ2-1, with D tentatively TRBD2 (5 bases). CDR1 is SGHRS, CDR2 YFSETQ, per germline. Deletions cut 2 bases from V and 2 bases from J, with 11 bases between. The CDR3 is made up of 15 amino acids. CDR3 DNA sequence: TGCGCCAGCAGCTTTGAGGGTCAGGCCTACAATGAGCAGTTCTTC. This codes for CASSFEGQAYNEQFF.

The V call is TRBV10-2, the J call TRBJ2-1; D call uncertain. The CDR3 runs 13 residues. Trimming removed 4 bases from V and 7 bases from J, with 11 bases in between. Per the germline V gene, CDR1 is WSHSY and CDR2 is SAAADI. CDR3 nucleotide sequence: TGCGCCAGCAGTGCTTCCCTCGGGAATGAGCAGTTCTTC. Protein sequence: CASSASLGNEQFF.

V and J are TRBV11-1 and TRBJ2-7; TRBD1 matches 8 bases. J gave up 5 bases and V 8 bases, and 11 bases lay outside the gene matches. CDR1 is SGHAT, CDR2 FQDESV, per germline (reference sequence). The CDR3 is 14 amino acids. The CDR3 DNA sequence: TGTGCCAGCCATACCGGACAGGGATCGCACGAGCAGTACTTC. Translating gives CASHTGQGSHEQYF. Drawing the rest from reference TRBV11-1 and TRBJ2-7, the complete variable domain is EAEVAQSPRYKITEKSQAVAFWCDPISGHATLYWYRQILGQGPELLVQFQDESVVDDSQLPKDRFSAERLKGVDSTLKIQPAELGDSAMYLCASHTGQGSHEQYFGPGTRLTVT.

As to this clone: The same CDR3 arises from other DNA sequences in this sample as well. The rearrangement joins TRBV7-9 to TRBJ2-5; the D is unclear. The CDR3 length is 12 residues. The V gene lost 6 bases and the J gene lost 1 base, with 6 bases spanning the gap. CDR1 is SEHNR and CDR2 is FQNEAQ in the germline V gene (reference sequence). In DNA, the CDR3 is TGTGCCAGCAGTTTTAGCCAAGAGACCCAGTACTTC. Its translation: CASSFSQETQYF.

This clone was detected once. J is TRBJ1-5 and V is TRBV28; TRBD1 matches 7 bases. Looked up from germline, CDR1 is MDHEN and CDR2 is SYDVKM. The CDR3 is 14 residues long. The V gene end was trimmed by 5 bases and the J gene end by 4 bases; junction bases not matched to a gene: 5. DNA for the CDR3: TGTGCCAGCAGTATGGGACAGAGAAATCAGCCCCAGCATTTT. Protein sequence: CASSMGQRNQPQHF.

This CDR3 is CASTRQGVGTDTQYF. In DNA, the CDR3 is TGTGCCAGCACGCGACAGGGGGTGGGTACAGATACGCAGTATTTT. The gene calls are TRBV6-5 and TRBJ2-3; 9 positions agree with TRBD1. This CDR3 comprises 15 residues. The germline V gene has CDR1 MNHEY and CDR2 SVGAGI. Trimming took 7 bases from V and 3 from J; bases not matched to a gene: 8.

The rearrangement uses TRBV2 and TRBJ2-7, with 10 bases aligning to TRBD2. The CDR3 spans 14 residues. Germline V CDR1 and CDR2: SNHLY, FYNNEI. The V gene end was trimmed by 6 bases and the J gene end by 7 bases; junction bases not matched to a gene: 9. In DNA form, the CDR3 reads TGTGCCAGCAGCCCGGGACTAGCGCATCGGGAGCAGTACTTC. Encoded protein: CASSPGLAHREQYF.

The genes are TRBV19 and TRBJ2-5; TRBD1 matches at 7 bases. Germline CDR1 reads LNHDA; CDR2 reads SQIVND (reference sequence). CDR3 size: 14 residues. V was pared by 5 bases and J by 5 bases, with 8 bases of the junction left unmatched. The CDR3 loop is CASSPDRDVETQYF. The CDR3 DNA reads as TGTGCCAGTAGTCCTGACAGGGATGTGGAGACCCAGTACTTC.

The chain carries TRBV5-1 and TRBJ2-3; 7 bases are a match to TRBD1. From germline, CDR1 is SGHRS and CDR2 YFSETQ. V was pared by 1 base and J by 1 base, with 6 bases of the junction left unmatched. CDR3 length: 16 residues. The CDR3 region is CASSLPPGGRTDTQYF. DNA for the CDR3: TGCGCCAGCAGCTTGCCTCCAGGGGGTCGCACAGATACGCAGTATTTT.

This sequence joins TRBV5-4 and TRBJ2-2, with TRBD1 matching 12 bases. Per the germline V gene, CDR1 is SGHNT and CDR2 is YYREEE (reference sequence). The J segment lost 1 base and the V segment lost 4 bases, leaving 8 bases of the junction unmatched. The CDR3 totals 18 residues. CDR3 nucleotides: TGTGCCAGCAGCCTTCCGGGACAGGGGGCCCTGAACACCGGGGAGCTGTTTTTT. Its protein is CASSLPGQGALNTGELFF.

The rearrangement joins TRBV5-4 to TRBJ1-4; TRBD1 matches at 8 bases. CDR1 SGHNT and CDR2 YYREEE come from the germline V gene (reference sequence). V was pared by 4 bases and J by 7 bases, with 15 bases of the junction left unmatched. The CDR3 has 17 residues. CDR3 region: CASSPSGPIQGVEKLFF. CDR3 nucleotide sequence: TGTGCCAGCAGCCCCTCGGGGCCCATACAGGGGGTTGAAAAACTGTTTTTT.

The chain employs TRBV6-6 and TRBJ1-1; the D gene is possibly TRBD1 (5 bases). The germline V and J ends were trimmed by 6 bases and 1 base, with 12 bases remaining between them. CDR3 length: 14 amino acids. From germline, CDR1 is MNHNY and CDR2 SVGAGI (reference sequence). CDR3 sequence reads: CASSSGHKNTEAFF. As DNA, the CDR3 is TGTGCCAGCAGCTCAGGGCACAAGAACACTGAAGCTTTCTTT.

V is TRBV27 and J is TRBJ1-2; 9 bases agree with TRBD1. Germline values: CDR1 MNHEY, CDR2 SMNVEV (reference sequence). Germline trimming cut 6 bases from V and 6 bases from J; bases unmatched to any gene: 8. CDR3 size: 14 residues. CDR3 bases: TGTGCCAGCAGGACACAGGGGGCGGGAAATGGCTACACCTTC. Protein: CASRTQGAGNGYTF.

The chain combines TRBV19 with TRBJ2-5, with 9 bases matching TRBD2. This CDR3 is built from 16 residues. Germline loops: CDR1 LNHDA, CDR2 SQIVND (reference sequence). The V and J ends lost 1 base and 5 bases, in that order; junction bases with no gene match: 8. The CDR3 loop reads CASSIVMTSGRETQYF. The CDR3 bases are TGTGCCAGTAGTATAGTCATGACTAGCGGTCGGGAGACCCAGTACTTC.

This clone was picked up a small number of times. J is TRBJ1-2 and V is TRBV19; 8 bases fit TRBD1. Germline assignment: CDR1 LNHDA and CDR2 SQIVND (reference sequence). J gave up 8 bases and V 3 bases, and 5 bases lay outside the gene matches. The CDR3 length is 13 residues. The CDR3 spells CASSIGTGGGYTF. CDR3 DNA: TGTGCCAGTAGTATCGGGACAGGAGGCGGCTACACCTTC.